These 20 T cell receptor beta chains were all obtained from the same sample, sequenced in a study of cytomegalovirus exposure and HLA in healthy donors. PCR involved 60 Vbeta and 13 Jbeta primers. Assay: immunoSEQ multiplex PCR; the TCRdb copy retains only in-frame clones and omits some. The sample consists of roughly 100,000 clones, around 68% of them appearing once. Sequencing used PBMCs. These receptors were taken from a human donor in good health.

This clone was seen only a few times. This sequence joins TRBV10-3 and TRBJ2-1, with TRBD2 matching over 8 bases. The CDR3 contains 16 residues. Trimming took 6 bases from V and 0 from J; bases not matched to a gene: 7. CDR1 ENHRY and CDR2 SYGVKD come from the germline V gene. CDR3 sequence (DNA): TGTGCCATCAGGCCAGAGAGCGGGAGCTCCTACAATGAGCAGTTCTTC. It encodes CAIRPESGSSYNEQFF.

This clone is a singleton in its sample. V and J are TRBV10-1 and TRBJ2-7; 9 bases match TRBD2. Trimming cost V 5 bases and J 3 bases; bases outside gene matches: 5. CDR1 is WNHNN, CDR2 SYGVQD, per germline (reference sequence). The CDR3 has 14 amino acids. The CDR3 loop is CASSLSGSHYEQYF. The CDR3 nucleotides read TGCGCCAGCAGTCTTAGCGGGAGCCACTACGAGCAGTACTTC.

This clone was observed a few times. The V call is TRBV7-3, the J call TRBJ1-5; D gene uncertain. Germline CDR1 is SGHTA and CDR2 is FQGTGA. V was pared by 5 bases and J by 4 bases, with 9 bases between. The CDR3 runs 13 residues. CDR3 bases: TGTGCCAGCAGCCTAGGAGCTAATCAGCCCCAGCATTTT. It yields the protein CASSLGANQPQHF.

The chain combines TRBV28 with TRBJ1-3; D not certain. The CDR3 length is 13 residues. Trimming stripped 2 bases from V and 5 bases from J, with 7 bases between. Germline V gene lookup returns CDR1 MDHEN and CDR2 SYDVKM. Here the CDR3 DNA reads TGTGCCAGCAGTTTACCGCTAAGAAACACCATATATTTT. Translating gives CASSLPLRNTIYF.

DNA for the CDR3: TGTGCCAGCAGTTCCCCACCCCCAGGACATTCTGAGCAGTTCTTC. Its protein product is CASSSPPPGHSEQFF. The chain has TRBV6-5 and TRBJ2-1, with D possibly matching TRBD1 (5 bases). CDR1 is MNHEY and CDR2 is SVGAGI in the germline V gene. This CDR3 comprises 15 residues. Trimming pared 4 bases from V and 9 bases from J, leaving 19 bases between.

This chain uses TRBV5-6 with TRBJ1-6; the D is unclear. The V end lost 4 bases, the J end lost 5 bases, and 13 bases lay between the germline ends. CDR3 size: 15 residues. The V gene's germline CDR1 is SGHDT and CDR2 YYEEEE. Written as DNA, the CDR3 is TGTGCCAGCAGCCGAAGACGGGTAGATAATTCACCCCTCCACTTT. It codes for CASSRRRVDNSPLHF.

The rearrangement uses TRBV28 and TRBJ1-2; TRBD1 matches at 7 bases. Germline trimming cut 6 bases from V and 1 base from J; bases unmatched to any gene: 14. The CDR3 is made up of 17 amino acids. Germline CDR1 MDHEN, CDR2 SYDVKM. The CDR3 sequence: CASRTGHLLNINYGYTF. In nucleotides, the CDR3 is TGTGCCAGCAGGACAGGGCACCTTCTCAACATTAACTATGGCTACACCTTC.

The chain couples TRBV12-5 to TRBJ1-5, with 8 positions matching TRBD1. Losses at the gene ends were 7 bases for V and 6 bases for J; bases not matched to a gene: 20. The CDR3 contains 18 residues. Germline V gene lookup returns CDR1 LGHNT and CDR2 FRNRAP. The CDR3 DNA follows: TGTGCTAGTGCCCCCGACGGGGCAGGGGGCCGTAAGTGTCAGCCCCAGCATTTT. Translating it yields CASAPDGAGGRKCQPQHF.

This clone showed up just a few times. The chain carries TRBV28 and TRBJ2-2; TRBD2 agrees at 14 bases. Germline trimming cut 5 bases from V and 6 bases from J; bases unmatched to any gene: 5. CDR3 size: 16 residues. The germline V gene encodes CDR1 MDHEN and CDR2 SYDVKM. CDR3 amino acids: CASSLRTSGRPGELFF. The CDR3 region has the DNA TGTGCCAGCAGTCTCCGGACTAGCGGGAGGCCCGGGGAGCTGTTTTTT.

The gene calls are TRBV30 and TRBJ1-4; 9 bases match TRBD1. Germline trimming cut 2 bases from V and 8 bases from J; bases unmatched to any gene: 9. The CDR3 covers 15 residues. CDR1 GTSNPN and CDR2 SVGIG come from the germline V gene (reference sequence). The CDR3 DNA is TGTGCCTGGAGTTACGGGACAGGGTTAAGGGAAAAACTGTTTTTT. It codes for CAWSYGTGLREKLFF.

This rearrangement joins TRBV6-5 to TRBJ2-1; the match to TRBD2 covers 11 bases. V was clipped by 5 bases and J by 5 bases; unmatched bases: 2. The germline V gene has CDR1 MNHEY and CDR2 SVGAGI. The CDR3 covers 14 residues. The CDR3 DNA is TGTGCCAGCAGTCCGACTAGCGGGAACAATGAGCAGTTCTTC. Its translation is CASSPTSGNNEQFF.

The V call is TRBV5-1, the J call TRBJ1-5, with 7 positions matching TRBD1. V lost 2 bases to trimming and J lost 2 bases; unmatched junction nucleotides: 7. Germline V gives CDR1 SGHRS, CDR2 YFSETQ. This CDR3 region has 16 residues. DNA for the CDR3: TGCGCCAGCAGCTTAGATGCAGGGGGAGGCAATCAGCCCCAGCATTTT. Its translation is CASSLDAGGGNQPQHF.

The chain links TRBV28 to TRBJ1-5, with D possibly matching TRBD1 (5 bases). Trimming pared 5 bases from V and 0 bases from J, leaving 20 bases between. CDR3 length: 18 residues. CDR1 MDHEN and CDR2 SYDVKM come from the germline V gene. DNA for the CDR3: TGTGCCAGCAGTACCTGGATTCTAGGAGGGGATAGCAATCAGCCCCAGCATTTT. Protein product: CASSTWILGGDSNQPQHF.

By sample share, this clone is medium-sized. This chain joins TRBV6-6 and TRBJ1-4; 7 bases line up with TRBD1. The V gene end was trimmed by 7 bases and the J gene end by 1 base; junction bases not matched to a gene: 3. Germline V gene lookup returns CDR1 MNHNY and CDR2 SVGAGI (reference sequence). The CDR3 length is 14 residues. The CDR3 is CASNDRVTNEKLFF. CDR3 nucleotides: TGTGCCAGCAATGACAGGGTAACTAATGAAAAACTGTTTTTT.

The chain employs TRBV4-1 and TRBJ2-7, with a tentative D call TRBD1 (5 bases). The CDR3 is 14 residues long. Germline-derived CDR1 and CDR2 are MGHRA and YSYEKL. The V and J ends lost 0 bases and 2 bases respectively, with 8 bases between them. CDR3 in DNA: TGCGCCAGCAGCCAAGAAATAGGGGCCTACGAGCAGTACTTC. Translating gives CASSQEIGAYEQYF.

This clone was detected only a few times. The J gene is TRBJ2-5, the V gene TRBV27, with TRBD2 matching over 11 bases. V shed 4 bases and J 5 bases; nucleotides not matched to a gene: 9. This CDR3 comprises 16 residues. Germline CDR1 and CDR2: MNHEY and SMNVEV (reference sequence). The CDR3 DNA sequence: TGTGCCAGCAGTTCCAAAGGACTAGCGGGTTGGGAGACCCAGTACTTC. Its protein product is CASSSKGLAGWETQYF.

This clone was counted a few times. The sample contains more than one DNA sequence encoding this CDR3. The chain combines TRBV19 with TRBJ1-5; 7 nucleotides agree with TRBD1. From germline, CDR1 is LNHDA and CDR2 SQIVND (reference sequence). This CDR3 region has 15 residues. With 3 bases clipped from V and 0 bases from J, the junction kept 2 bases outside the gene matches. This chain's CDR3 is CASSMGQYSNQPQHF. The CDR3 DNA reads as TGTGCCAGTAGTATGGGACAGTATAGCAATCAGCCCCAGCATTTT.

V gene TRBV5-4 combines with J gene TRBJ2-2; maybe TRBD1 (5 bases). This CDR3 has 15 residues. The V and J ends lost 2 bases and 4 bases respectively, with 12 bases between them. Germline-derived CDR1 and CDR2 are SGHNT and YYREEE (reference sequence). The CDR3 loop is CASSFTGQGTGELFF. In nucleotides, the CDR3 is TGTGCCAGCAGCTTTACAGGCCAGGGCACCGGGGAGCTGTTTTTT.

Here the CDR3 reads CASSEMGGQINQPQHF. CDR3 in DNA: TGTGCCAGCAGTGAAATGGGCGGACAGATCAATCAGCCCCAGCATTTT. The V and J genes are TRBV2 and TRBJ1-5, with a possible D match to TRBD1 (6 bases). The CDR3 contains 16 residues. Trimming took 2 bases from V and 3 from J, leaving 14 bases between them. In germline, CDR1 is SNHLY, CDR2 FYNNEI.

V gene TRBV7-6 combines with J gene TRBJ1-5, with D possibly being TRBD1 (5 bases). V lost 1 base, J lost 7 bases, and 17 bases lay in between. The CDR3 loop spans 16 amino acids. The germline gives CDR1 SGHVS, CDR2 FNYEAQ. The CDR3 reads CASSLGREGPQQPQHF. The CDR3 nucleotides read TGTGCCAGCAGCTTAGGCAGGGAAGGGCCACAGCAGCCCCAGCATTTT.